These 14 T cell receptor beta chains came from one sample sequenced in a study of blood T cells in healthy people across ages. A sample-barcoded 5' primer and a J-beta primer mix were used in a second PCR of about 7 to 12 cycles. TCRdb redid the calling of the 5' RACE reads with MiXCR, one entry per CDR3 protein. Here the sample spans 700,000 or so distinct CDR3 sequences, roughly two fifths being singletons. Sequencing was done on a sample of blood. The receptors here all came from a man older than 75 in good health.

Only a few counts were recorded for this clonotype. DNA of the CDR3: TGTGCCAGCAACCCGACCTGGGACAGGGGCTACGAGCAGTACTTC. Encoded protein: CASNPTWDRGYEQYF. This chain joins TRBV6-5 and TRBJ2-7; 10 bases line up with TRBD1. The CDR3 spans 15 residues. V gave up 7 bases and J gave up 3 bases; unmatched junction bases: 9. Germline CDR1 MNHEY, CDR2 SVGAGI.

Many counts were recorded for this clonotype. The chain has TRBV7-2 and TRBJ2-3; 8 bases map to TRBD1. Germline V gene sequence: CDR1 SGHTA, CDR2 FQGNSA. With 2 bases clipped from V and 5 bases from J, the junction kept 3 bases outside the gene matches. This CDR3 region has 14 residues. CDR3 protein: CASSLSTGGDTQYF. The CDR3 nucleotides are TGTGCCAGCAGCTTAAGTACAGGGGGAGATACGCAGTATTTT.

This clonotype has more than one count but fewer than ten. CDR3 nucleotides: TGTGCCAGCAGCTTAGCGCGACTAGCGGTATCCACAGATACGCAGTATTTT. It codes for CASSLARLAVSTDTQYF. The chain couples TRBV7-2 to TRBJ2-3; 9 bases align to TRBD2. Germline values: CDR1 SGHTA, CDR2 FQGNSA. V was clipped by 0 bases and J by 2 bases; unmatched bases: 6. This CDR3 contains 17 residues.

This chain uses TRBV6-1 with TRBJ2-7; 9 positions agree with TRBD1. The germline CDR1 and CDR2 sequences are MNHNS and SASEGT. The CDR3 contains 17 residues. V dropped 5 bases and J dropped 7; count of bases not matched to a gene: 18. The chain's CDR3 is CASSPTPGQGNYNEQYF. The CDR3 nucleotides are TGTGCCAGCAGTCCAACTCCGGGACAGGGAAATTACAATGAGCAGTACTTC.

The chain carries TRBV5-6 and TRBJ2-1, with D possibly TRBD1 on 6 matching bases. Germline V gives CDR1 SGHDT, CDR2 YYEEEE. Between the trimmed V and J ends, which lost 2 bases and 0 bases, there was a span of 9 bases. The CDR3 totals 15 residues. The CDR3 nucleotides read TGTGCCAGCAGCTTTCCCAGGGGCTCCTACAATGAGCAGTTCTTC. This codes for CASSFPRGSYNEQFF.

The genes are TRBV20-1 and TRBJ1-6; tentatively, D is TRBD1 (6 bases). CDR3 length equals 14 residues. V was pared by 3 bases and J by 0 bases, with 6 bases between. CDR1 and CDR2 (germline): DFQATT, SNEGSKA (reference sequence). CDR3 sequence (DNA): TGCAGTGCTAGGGACAGCTCCTATAATTCACCCCTCCACTTT. It specifies CSARDSSYNSPLHF.

The chain links TRBV12-3 or TRBV12-4 to TRBJ2-3; D gene unclear. The CDR3 totals 13 residues. Trimming pared 7 bases from V and 1 base from J, leaving 9 bases between. CDR3 nucleotide sequence: TGTGCCAGCATCACAAGCGGCACAGATACGCAGTATTTT. This gives the protein CASITSGTDTQYF.

This clonotype has just a few counts. The DNA of the CDR3 is TGTGCCAGCAGTTCACCCAGCAATAGGGATTCACCCCTCCACTTT. Translation gives CASSSPSNRDSPLHF. The genes are TRBV27 and TRBJ1-6; no reliable D call. The V end was cut by 4 bases, the J end by 8 bases, with 15 bases between. From germline, CDR1 is MNHEY and CDR2 SMNVEV (reference sequence). This CDR3 has 15 amino acids.

This chain uses TRBV20-1 with TRBJ1-1; D might be TRBD1 (6 bases). This CDR3 has 14 residues. Between the trimmed V and J ends, which lost 4 bases and 5 bases, there was a span of 17 bases. Germline loops: CDR1 DFQATT, CDR2 SNEGSKA (reference sequence). The CDR3 sequence is CSATGGGQGTEAFF. The CDR3 DNA reads TGCAGTGCTACCGGAGGGGGGCAGGGTACTGAAGCTTTCTTT.

This clonotype was found a few times. CDR3 DNA: TGTGCCAGCAGCTTAAGTATAGCTCGAGAGACCCAGTACTTC. Translating it yields CASSLSIARETQYF. The chain has TRBV7-2 and TRBJ2-5; D remains ambiguous. The V gene lost 2 bases and the J gene lost 4 bases, with 11 bases spanning the gap. This CDR3 is 14 amino acids long. Germline lookup yields CDR1 SGHTA and CDR2 FQGNSA.

V usage is TRBV7-9 and J usage is TRBJ1-4; D is perhaps TRBD1 (6 bases). V was trimmed by 5 bases and J by 3 bases, leaving 28 bases between them. CDR3 size: 20 residues. Germline values: CDR1 SEHNR, CDR2 FQNEAQ (reference sequence). The CDR3: CASSRFHRGGLNVSNEKLFF. CDR3 bases: TGTGCCAGCAGCCGATTCCACCGGGGGGGCCTTAACGTGTCTAATGAAAAACTGTTTTTT.

The chain links TRBV7-2 to TRBJ1-1; perhaps TRBD1 as D (6 bases). Germline assignment: CDR1 SGHTA and CDR2 FQGNSA. Trimming stripped 5 bases from V and 8 bases from J, with 15 bases between. The CDR3 extends over 13 amino acids. CDR3 sequence: CASSPPGGREAFF. As DNA, the CDR3 is TGTGCCAGCAGCCCTCCTGGGGGGCGAGAAGCTTTCTTT. Drawing the rest from reference TRBV7-2 and TRBJ1-1, the complete variable domain is GAGVSQSPSNKVTEKGKDVELRCDPISGHTALYWYRQSLGQGLEFLIYFQGNSAPDKSGLPSDRFSAERTGGSVSTLTIQRTQQEDSAVYLCASSPPGGREAFFGQGTRLTVV.

The V and J genes are TRBV24-1 and TRBJ2-4, with 8 positions matching TRBD1. This CDR3 is built from 15 residues. Germline CDR1 and CDR2: KGHDR and SFDVKD. Germline trimming cut 9 bases from V and 8 bases from J; bases unmatched to any gene: 14. The CDR3 sequence: CATGERGQGADIQYF. CDR3 nucleotide sequence: TGTGCCACCGGCGAACGGGGGCAGGGGGCTGACATTCAGTACTTC.

The gene calls are TRBV15 and TRBJ2-3; D remains unclear. The V gene lost 1 base and the J gene lost 0 bases, with 8 bases spanning the gap. Germline loops: CDR1 LNHNV, CDR2 YYDKDF (reference sequence). The CDR3 spans 15 residues. CDR3 region: CATSRVGVSTDTQYF. CDR3 bases: TGTGCCACCAGCAGAGTTGGGGTTAGCACAGATACGCAGTATTTT.